The 21 T cell receptor beta chains given below trace back to one sample, sequenced in a study of CD4 and CD8 cells across lung adenocarcinoma regions. MiXCR, run by TCRdb on the PCR reads, gives a single entry per CDR3 protein. Of about 3,200 distinct CDR3 sequences listed, around 62% are singletons. The sample taken for sequencing was CD4+ T cells from the margin of a lung tumor. Receptors were obtained from a male donor with lung adenocarcinoma. The CD4 and CD8 labels of this study may be unreliable.

This clonotype is labeled large. The chain uses TRBV6-1 and TRBJ2-1; D is uncertain. Germline-derived CDR1 and CDR2 are MNHNS and SASEGT. V lost 7 bases, J lost 6 bases, and 16 bases lay in between. The CDR3 spans 14 residues. CDR3 region: CASILTRRANEQFF. For the CDR3, the DNA is TGTGCCAGCATCTTGACGCGTCGCGCCAATGAGCAGTTCTTC.

This clonotype was detected a few times. This sequence joins TRBV3-1 and TRBJ2-1, with a weak D call TRBD1 (5 bases). This CDR3 contains 14 residues. V shed 0 bases and J shed 7 bases, with 10 bases lying between them. Looked up from germline, CDR1 is LGHDT and CDR2 is YNNKEL (reference sequence). CDR3 bases: TGTGCCAGCAGCCAAGATCGCAGGGTAAATGAGCAGTTCTTC. This translates into CASSQDRRVNEQFF.

The chain joins TRBV6-1 to TRBJ2-4; D uncertain. Germline V gives CDR1 MNHNS, CDR2 SASEGT. Trimming pared 2 bases from V and 4 bases from J, leaving 12 bases between. The CDR3 sequence is 15 residues long. This CDR3 reads CASSEPGLTKNIQYF. In DNA, the CDR3 is TGTGCCAGCAGTGAACCAGGCTTGACTAAAAACATTCAGTACTTC.

This clonotype was seen more than once but under ten times. V gene TRBV7-2 combines with J gene TRBJ2-5; D uncertain. This CDR3 contains 14 residues. The germline V gene has CDR1 SGHTA and CDR2 FQGNSA. V was shortened by 0 bases and J by 5 bases, with 10 bases between the two germline ends. The CDR3 nucleotides read TGTGCCAGCAGCTTAGCATCGGGCCACGAGACCCAGTACTTC. This encodes CASSLASGHETQYF.

This clonotype occurred once. The chain couples TRBV6-1 to TRBJ2-1, with D hard to call. V lost 6 bases and J lost 0, with 12 bases in between. CDR1 MNHNS and CDR2 SASEGT come from the germline V gene. CDR3 length: 15 amino acids. As DNA, the CDR3 is TGTGCCAGCAGGATAGACGTTGGCTCCTACAATGAGCAGTTCTTC. Translated, it gives CASRIDVGSYNEQFF.

This clonotype was seen just once. The V call is TRBV6-1, the J call TRBJ2-3; D call uncertain. V was clipped by 5 bases and J by 6 bases, with 24 bases between them. The CDR3 length is 17 residues. Germline values: CDR1 MNHNS, CDR2 SASEGT. The CDR3 is CASSRRAVTGLGDTQYF. The CDR3 nucleotides are TGTGCCAGCAGTCGTAGGGCGGTCACCGGTCTAGGGGATACGCAGTATTTT.

A remark on this clonotype: A much larger clone differs from this one at a single base, so this may be a read error. The chain combines TRBV6-1 with TRBJ2-4; D is unclear. V lost 6 bases, J lost 13 bases, and 13 bases lay in between. The CDR3 extends over 11 amino acids. CDR1 MNHNS and CDR2 SASEGT come from the germline V gene. CDR3 DNA: TGTGCCAGCAGACTTTATAGTGAGCAGTACTTC. Its translation: CASRLYSEQYF.

This clonotype occurred once. V and J are TRBV7-2 and TRBJ2-7; 11 bases are a match to TRBD2. The CDR3 loop spans 16 amino acids. Germline V lookup: CDR1 SGHTA, CDR2 FQGNSA. V shed 3 bases and J 0 bases; nucleotides not matched to a gene: 4. This CDR3 is CASSFTSGSVSYEQYF. As DNA, the CDR3 is TGTGCCAGCAGCTTTACTAGCGGGAGTGTCTCCTACGAGCAGTACTTC.

The chain couples TRBV7-8 to TRBJ2-6; TRBD1 or TRBD2 may be the D gene (6 bases each). Trimming left V 5 bases short and J 2 bases short, with 13 bases between. This CDR3 is 16 amino acids long. The germline gives CDR1 SGHVS, CDR2 FQNEAQ. CDR3 in amino acids: CASSNKGEAGANVLTF. CDR3 nucleotide sequence: TGTGCCAGCAGCAATAAGGGGGAGGCTGGGGCCAACGTCCTGACTTTC.

This clonotype has a single count. This chain uses TRBV7-2 with TRBJ2-1, with 8 bases lining up with TRBD2. V lost 5 bases to trimming and J lost 8 bases; unmatched junction nucleotides: 11. CDR3 length: 15 residues. Germline values: CDR1 SGHTA, CDR2 FQGNSA. CDR3 DNA sequence: TGTGCCAGCAGCCGAGCGGGGGCCCCCCCCCATGAGCAGTTCTTC. Translating it yields CASSRAGAPPHEQFF.

By sample share, this clonotype is large (0.1 to 1%). This sequence joins TRBV6-7 and TRBJ2-4; possibly TRBD1 for D (6 bases). TRBV6-7 is an ORF; its function is uncertain. This CDR3 is built from 16 residues. V was trimmed by 5 bases and J by 0 bases, leaving 14 bases between them. The CDR3 nucleotides are TGTGCCAGCAGTCAACAGGGTAGTTTAGCCAAAAACATTCAGTACTTC. Its protein product is CASSQQGSLAKNIQYF.

The rearrangement uses TRBV6-1 and TRBJ2-2, with 10 bases aligning to TRBD2. This CDR3 comprises 16 residues. In germline, CDR1 is MNHNS, CDR2 SASEGT. J lost 1 base, V lost 5 bases, and 4 bases had no gene match. CDR3 nucleotide sequence: TGTGCCAGCAGTAGACTAGCGGGCTGGAACACCGGGGAGCTGTTTTTT. As protein: CASSRLAGWNTGELFF.

The V call is TRBV11-2, the J call TRBJ1-2; TRBD1 matches 10 bases. This CDR3 comprises 15 residues. Trimming took 4 bases from V and 1 from J; bases not matched to a gene: 3. From germline, CDR1 is SGHAT and CDR2 FQNNGV. CDR3 region: CASSSWDRGNYGYTF. CDR3 bases: TGTGCCAGCAGCTCATGGGACAGGGGTAACTATGGCTACACCTTC.

As to this clonotype: The junction does not match germline at one end; this may be a read error. J is TRBJ2-1 and V is TRBV20-1, with D perhaps TRBD1 or TRBD2 (5 bases each). The CDR3 spans 14 residues. Germline values: CDR1 DFQATT, CDR2 SNEGSKA (reference sequence). The CDR3 region has the DNA TGCAGTGCTCAGGGCTGGGGGAACTCCGGTGAGCAGTTTTTT. Translating it yields CSAQGWGNSGEQFF.

The rearrangement uses TRBV7-2 and TRBJ2-1; D perhaps matches TRBD2 (5 bases). The CDR3 spans 14 residues. Germline V gene lookup returns CDR1 SGHTA and CDR2 FQGNSA. V dropped 6 bases and J dropped 4 bases, with 13 bases sitting between them. The CDR3 DNA reads as TGTGCCAGCAGAAAAGGGCCGGGGTACAATGAGCAGTTCTTC. Residues: CASRKGPGYNEQFF. The complete variable domain, with remaining parts taken from reference TRBV7-2 and TRBJ2-1, reads GAGVSQSPSNKVTEKGKDVELRCDPISGHTALYWYRQSLGQGLEFLIYFQGNSAPDKSGLPSDRFSAERTGGSVSTLTIQRTQQEDSAVYLCASRKGPGYNEQFFGPGTRLTVL.

This clonotype came up a few times. The chain combines TRBV7-3 with TRBJ2-1; 12 bases line up with TRBD2. Trimming at V came to 5 bases and at J to 5 bases, leaving 7 bases not matched to a gene. From germline, CDR1 is SGHTA and CDR2 FQGTGA. The CDR3 contains 16 residues. Here the CDR3 DNA reads TGTGCCAGCAGCCGGTGGACTAGCGGGACCCACAATGAGCAGTTCTTC. Residues: CASSRWTSGTHNEQFF. Looking up the rest from reference TRBV7-3 and TRBJ2-1 gives the full variable domain: GAGVSQTPSNKVTEKGKYVELRCDPISGHTALYWYRQSLGQGPEFLIYFQGTGAADDSGLPNDRFFAVRPEGSVSTLKIQRTERGDSAVYLCASSRWTSGTHNEQFFGPGTRLTVL.

Turning to this clonotype: One end of the junction varies from germline; a read error may be responsible. This chain connects TRBV7-7 to TRBJ2-2, with unresolved D. The CDR3 sequence is 13 residues long. CDR1 is SSHAT, CDR2 FNYEAQ, per germline (reference sequence). CDR3 nucleotides: TGTGCTAGCAGCCAAGATTTAACCGGGGAGCTGTTTTTT. Protein product: CASSQDLTGELFF.

This chain connects TRBV11-2 to TRBJ2-1, with D unresolved. The DNA end lines up better with TRBJ2-7; the J call may be wrong. CDR1 and CDR2 from the germline V gene are SGHAT and FQNNGV. The CDR3 spans 12 residues. For the CDR3, the DNA is TGTGCCAGCAGCTTAGTCCAGGAAGAGCAGTACTTC. The encoded protein is CASSLVQEEQYF.

This sequence joins TRBV6-1 and TRBJ1-2; D perhaps matches TRBD1 (6 bases). Trimming removed 5 bases from V and 7 bases from J, with 23 bases in between. This CDR3 has 16 residues. CDR1 is MNHNS, CDR2 SASEGT, per germline. For the CDR3, the DNA is TGTGCCAGCAGTCCCTCCGCGGGGGCAGGGCGTTCTGGCTACACCTTC. Its translation: CASSPSAGAGRSGYTF.

On this clonotype: One end of the junction fails to match germline, which may point to a read error. This chain uses TRBV7-7 with TRBJ2-1, with 7 bases fitting TRBD2. Near its end, the DNA agrees better with TRBJ2-7, so the J call may be wrong. There are 15 residues in the CDR3. The germline V gene encodes CDR1 SSHAT and CDR2 FNYEAQ (reference sequence). The CDR3 reads CASSLAPGLQYEQYF. CDR3 nucleotides: TGTGCTAGCAGCTTAGCCCCGGGACTACAATACGAGCAGTACTTC.

The chain recombines TRBV6-1 with TRBJ2-1, with 10 bases fitting TRBD2. Trimming took 4 bases from V and 5 from J; bases not matched to a gene: 5. Germline CDR1 MNHNS, CDR2 SASEGT. The CDR3 consists of 15 residues. The DNA for the CDR3 is TGTGCCAGCAGTGTTTCTAGCGGGAGACACAATGAGCAGTTCTTC. The encoded protein is CASSVSSGRHNEQFF.